Shown below are 11 T cell receptor beta chains from a single sample sequenced in a study of blood T cells in healthy people across ages. A J-beta primer mix and a sample-barcoded 5' primer were used in a second PCR of roughly 6 to 11 cycles. Each CDR3 protein is one row after TCRdb ran MiXCR on the 5' RACE reads. This table has fewer than 900,000 distinct CDR3 sequences, about 40% appearing once. The sequenced sample was blood. These receptors were obtained from a woman aged 55-70 years in good health.

This clonotype was recorded a few times. This chain uses TRBV3-1 with TRBJ2-5; D is ambiguous. In germline, CDR1 is LGHDT, CDR2 YNNKEL (reference sequence). V dropped 0 bases and J dropped 0 bases, with 8 bases sitting between them. CDR3 length equals 15 residues. The CDR3 bases are TGTGCCAGCAGCCAAGAGCGCAGCTACCAAGAGACCCAGTACTTC. Its translation is CASSQERSYQETQYF.

The CDR3 here is CASRRGDEETQYF. The CDR3 nucleotides are TGCGCCAGCCGAAGGGGGGACGAAGAGACCCAGTACTTC. The rearrangement joins TRBV5-1 to TRBJ2-5; D tentatively fits TRBD1 or TRBD2 (6 bases each). This CDR3 has 13 amino acids. The V gene's germline CDR1 is SGHRS and CDR2 YFSETQ. Trimming shortened V by 7 bases and J by 3 bases, and 13 bases separated the two germline ends.

With regard to this clonotype: This may come from a read error, since a much larger clone is one base off. This chain links TRBV7-2 with TRBJ2-7, with D tentatively TRBD1 or TRBD2 (5 bases each). The ends were cut back, 1 base at V and 4 bases at J, with 11 bases in the middle. Germline CDR1 is SGHTA and CDR2 is FQGNSA. The CDR3 sequence is 14 residues long. CDR3: CASSLGDHLYEQYF. In DNA form, the CDR3 reads TGTGCCAGCAGCTTAGGGGACCACCTTTACGAGCAGTACTTC. Filled out from reference TRBV7-2 and TRBJ2-7, the complete variable domain reads GAGVSQSPSNKVTEKGKDVELRCDPISGHTALYWYRQSLGQGLEFLIYFQGNSAPDKSGLPSDRFSAERTGGSVSTLTIQRTQQEDSAVYLCASSLGDHLYEQYFGPGTRLTVT.

The V call is TRBV6-5, the J call TRBJ1-5, with a tentative D call TRBD1 (6 bases). Trimming left V 6 bases short and J 3 bases short, with 18 bases between. The CDR3 runs 16 residues. The V gene's germline CDR1 is MNHEY and CDR2 SVGAGI. DNA of the CDR3: TGTGCCAGCAGCATTCAAGGGGGAGAGTTCAATCAGCCCCAGCATTTT. Translation: CASSIQGGEFNQPQHF.

This clonotype was observed a handful of times. This CDR3 is CASSQDTRGYSPLHF. In DNA, the CDR3 is TGCGCCAGCAGCCAGGACACAAGGGGATATTCACCCCTCCACTTT. This chain uses TRBV4-3 with TRBJ1-6; D might be TRBD1 (5 bases). Trimming removed 3 bases from V and 8 bases from J, with 14 bases in between. From germline, CDR1 is LGHNA and CDR2 YSLEER. CDR3 length equals 15 residues.

The CDR3 DNA reads as TGCAGTGCACCGACTAGCGGGGGTAGTGAGCAGTTCTTC. This sequence encodes CSAPTSGGSEQFF. J is TRBJ2-1 and V is TRBV20-1, with 12 positions matching TRBD2. CDR1 is DFQATT and CDR2 is SNEGSKA in the germline V gene (reference sequence). This CDR3 has 13 amino acids. After removal of 6 bases from V and 9 bases from J, the junction contained 6 bases not matched to a gene.

There are many counts of this clonotype. The V call is TRBV7-9, the J call TRBJ2-3; D could derive from TRBD1 or TRBD2 (5 bases each). Germline V gives CDR1 SEHNR, CDR2 FQNEAQ (reference sequence). Between the trimmed V and J ends, which lost 1 base and 8 bases, there was a span of 7 bases. The CDR3 has 12 residues. The CDR3 sequence: CASSLEGSTQYF. The CDR3 nucleotides read TGTGCCAGCAGCTTAGAGGGGAGTACGCAGTATTTT. The full variable domain, its missing parts supplied by reference TRBV7-9 and TRBJ2-3, is DTGVSQNPRHKITKRGQNVTFRCDPISEHNRLYWYRQTLGQGPEFLTYFQNEAQLEKSRLLSDRFSAERPKGSFSTLEIQRTEQGDSAMYLCASSLEGSTQYFGPGTRLTVL.

The V gene is TRBV20-1, the J gene TRBJ2-3; 16 nucleotides match TRBD2. The V segment lost 6 bases and the J segment 7 bases; nucleotides outside the gene matches: 13. Germline assignment: CDR1 DFQATT and CDR2 SNEGSKA (reference sequence). This CDR3 is 17 amino acids long. CDR3 sequence (DNA): TGCAGTGCCCCCGGGACTAGCGGGGGGGCCGATTTATATACGCAGTATTTT. It yields the protein CSAPGTSGGADLYTQYF.

This chain uses TRBV2 with TRBJ1-1; D gene ambiguous. Germline assignment: CDR1 SNHLY and CDR2 FYNNEI. V lost 6 bases and J 0 bases, leaving 11 bases between the germline ends. The CDR3 contains 14 residues. The CDR3 region is CASREKELNTEAFF. CDR3 sequence (DNA): TGTGCCAGCAGGGAGAAGGAACTGAACACTGAAGCTTTCTTT.

This chain links TRBV2 with TRBJ2-3; D ambiguous. From germline, CDR1 is SNHLY and CDR2 FYNNEI. This CDR3 region has 12 residues. The ends were cut back, 2 bases at V and 4 bases at J, with 4 bases in the middle. This CDR3 reads CASSEMPDTQYF. CDR3 nucleotides: TGTGCCAGCAGTGAAATGCCAGATACGCAGTATTTT.

The CDR3 DNA is TGTGCCAGCAGCTTAGCGCGGCAGGGACGGACCCAGTACTTC. Translating it yields CASSLARQGRTQYF. The gene calls are TRBV7-2 and TRBJ2-5; D tentatively fits TRBD1 or TRBD2 (5 bases each). Trimming stripped 0 bases from V and 7 bases from J, with 12 bases between. This CDR3 is built from 14 residues. Per the germline V gene, CDR1 is SGHTA and CDR2 is FQGNSA.